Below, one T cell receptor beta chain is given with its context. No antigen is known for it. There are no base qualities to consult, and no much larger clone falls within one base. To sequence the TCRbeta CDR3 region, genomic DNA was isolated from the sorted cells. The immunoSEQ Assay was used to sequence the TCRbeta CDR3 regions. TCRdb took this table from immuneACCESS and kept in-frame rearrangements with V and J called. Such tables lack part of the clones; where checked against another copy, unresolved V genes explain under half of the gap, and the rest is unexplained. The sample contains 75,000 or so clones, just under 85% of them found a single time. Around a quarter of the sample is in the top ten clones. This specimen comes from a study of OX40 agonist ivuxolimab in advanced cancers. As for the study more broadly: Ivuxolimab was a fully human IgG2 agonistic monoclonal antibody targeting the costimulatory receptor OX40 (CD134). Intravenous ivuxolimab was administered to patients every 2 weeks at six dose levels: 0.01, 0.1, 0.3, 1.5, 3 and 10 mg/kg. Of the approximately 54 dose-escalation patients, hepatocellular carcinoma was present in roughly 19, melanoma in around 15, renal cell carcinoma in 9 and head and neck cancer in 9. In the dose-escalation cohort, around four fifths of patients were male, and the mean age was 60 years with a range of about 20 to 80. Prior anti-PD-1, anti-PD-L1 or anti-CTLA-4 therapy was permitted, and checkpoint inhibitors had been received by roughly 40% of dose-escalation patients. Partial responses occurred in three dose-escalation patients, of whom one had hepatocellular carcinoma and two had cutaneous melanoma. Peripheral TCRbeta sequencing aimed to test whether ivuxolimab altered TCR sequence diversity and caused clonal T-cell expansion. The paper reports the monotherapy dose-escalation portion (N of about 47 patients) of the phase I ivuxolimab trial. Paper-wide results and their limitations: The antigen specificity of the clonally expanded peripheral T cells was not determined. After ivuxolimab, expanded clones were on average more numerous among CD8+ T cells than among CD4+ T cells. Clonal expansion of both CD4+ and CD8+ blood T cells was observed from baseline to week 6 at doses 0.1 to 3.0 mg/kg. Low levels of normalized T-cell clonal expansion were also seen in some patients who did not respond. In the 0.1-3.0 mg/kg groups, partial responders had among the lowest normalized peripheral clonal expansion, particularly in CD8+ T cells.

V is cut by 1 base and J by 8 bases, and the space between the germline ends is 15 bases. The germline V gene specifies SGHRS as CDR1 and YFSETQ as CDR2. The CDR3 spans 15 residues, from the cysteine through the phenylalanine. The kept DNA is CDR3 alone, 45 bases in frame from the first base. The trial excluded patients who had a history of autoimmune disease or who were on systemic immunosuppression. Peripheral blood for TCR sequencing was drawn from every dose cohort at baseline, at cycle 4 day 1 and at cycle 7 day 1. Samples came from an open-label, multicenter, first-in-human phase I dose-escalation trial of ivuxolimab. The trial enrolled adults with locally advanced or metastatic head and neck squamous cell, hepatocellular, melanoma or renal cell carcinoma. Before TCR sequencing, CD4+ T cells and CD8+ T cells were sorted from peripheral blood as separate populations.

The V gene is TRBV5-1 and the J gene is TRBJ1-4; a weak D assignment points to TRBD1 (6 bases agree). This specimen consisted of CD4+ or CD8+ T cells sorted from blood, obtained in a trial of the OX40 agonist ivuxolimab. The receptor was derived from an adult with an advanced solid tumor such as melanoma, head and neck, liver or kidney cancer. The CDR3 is CASSLTPGVGEKLFF. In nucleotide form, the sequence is TGCGCCAGCAGCTTGACCCCAGGGGTCGGGGAAAAACTGTTTTTT.